This T cell receptor (beta chain) comes out of a study of shared clonotypes between healthy human individuals (dated by TCRdb to 2020 to 2021). Study-wide context: A few men and a couple of women, aged 18 to 49 years, made up the cohort. Per donor, three plates each were used for CD4 naive and CD4 memory, two for CD8 naive, and one for CD8 memory. Different laboratories and diverse techniques were used to prepare libraries and sequence TCR repertoires, to increase sequencing depth and limit assay-specific biases. Each donor's leukapheresis produced roughly between roughly 0.85 and 10 billion PBMCs. To estimate repertoire size and how much clonotypes are shared between individuals, the study performed deep sequencing of blood TCR repertoires from five healthy adults. What the study reported, not specific to this receptor: Because the study included only a small number of donors, the genetic and exposure-history diversity represented was limited. Even with the large sequencing depth, rarefaction of the sorted-subset datasets indicated that sequencing was incomplete. Estimated clonotype richness was generally larger for naive than for memory subsets. Compared with non-shared clonotypes, clonotypes shared by all four sorted-subset donors had higher generation probabilities. Sharing across a handful of donors was observed for roughly 5% of naive CD4, less than 4% of naive CD8, over 2% of memory CD4, and roughly 0.43% of memory CD8 clonotypes. Only blood was sampled, and tissue TCR repertoires likely differ from those in blood. Based on pairwise subsampling, the degree of clonotype sharing among donors was expected to be affected by sequencing depth.

Spanning cysteine to phenylalanine, the CDR3 consists of 13 amino acids. Of the read, only the CDR3 DNA is kept; its 39 bases are in frame from base 1. CDR1 LNHDA and CDR2 SQIVND were looked up in the germline V gene (reference sequence). V is pared back by 3 bases and J by 1 base, with 6 bases lying between the germline termini. For the CD8 naive samples, CD45RO-negative cells were positively selected for CCR7, yielding a CD45RA+CCR7+ population from which TemRA cells were excluded. Donors were healthy HIV-negative adults with no recently reported acute infections or vaccinations. Every donor was a Caucasian adult residing in Nashville, Tennessee, USA. Blood was collected by leukapheresis, and PBMCs were isolated by Ficoll-Histopaque density gradient centrifugation and then cryopreserved in liquid nitrogen vapor phase. Analytical flow cytometry was used to check the purity and quantity of each magnetically sorted T cell population. Genomic DNA was isolated from each sorted fraction and quantified by UV absorbance on a Nanodrop 2000c.

Using the deep immunoSEQ assay, multiplex PCR amplified TCR CDR3 regions from genomic DNA. Extracted genomic DNA from each cell subset was distributed evenly across all wells of several immunoSEQ 96-well plates, and each plate was treated as a replicate. For sorted subsets, each replicate PCR was loaded with about 0.2 ug genomic DNA, equivalent to approximately 33,000 T cell genomes. The purified libraries were quantified using a Qubit 3.0 fluorometer, sized with a Bioanalyzer 2100, and then quantified again using the KAPA Library Quantification kit. Every immunoSEQ 96-well plate was sequenced on a separate single-read 150-cycle Illumina NextSeq 550 flow cell. The published analysis was carried out like this. The immunoSEQ output contained only junctional sequences without quality scores, so filtering could not match that applied to full-length reads. Sequences were annotated with PyIR, a Python wrapper for IgBLAST v1.9, and V/J genes and CDR3 were assigned using IMGT germline references. Reads were filtered out if the reads had weak V/J assignments (E-value above 1e-6), no CDR3, stop codons, out-of-frame junctions, or ambiguous translated residues. V3J clonotypes were defined by identical inferred V gene, J gene, and CDR3 amino acid sequence. Percentage overlap between repertoires was calculated by dividing the number of shared unique clonotypes by the size of the smaller repertoire. Richness of each repertoire was evaluated using RTK rarefaction, the Chao1 estimator, and Recon v2.1 estimates of unobserved clonotypes. OLGA was used to compute generation probabilities for all TCRbeta clonotypes that the gDNA method yielded from a few donors. TCRdb carries this immuneACCESS record with in-frame sequences only. Its versions omit some clonotypes, under half of them owing to an unresolved V gene in the studies checked, with the rest unexplained. Clone size and the V and J calls come from that table; the DNA yielded D and trimming. The sample data list millions of clones, and about 92% of these were observed just once. Under 2% of the sample is held by the ten biggest clonotypes.

This clone was counted only a few times. The target of this receptor is not known. No qualities accompany the bases; no much larger clone lies one base away. Other DNA sequences of this sample code for an identical CDR3. This TCR was sampled from a man aged 18 to 29 in good health. Some clones in this sample may be carry-over from other donors' samples. Here the chain combines TRBV19 and TRBJ1-1, with the D gene uncertain. The specimen sequenced was naive CD8+ T cells from PBMCs. This specimen's cell subset or site label, interpreted: CD45RA+CCR7+. The DNA reads TGTGCCAGTAGTATCGTCAGGAACACTGAAGCTTTCTTT. It translates to CASSIVRNTEAFF.